The 25 T cell receptor beta chains reported below all come from one sample, sequenced in a study of shared clonotypes between healthy human individuals. Profiling relied on immunoSEQ multiplex PCR, and the TCRdb table lists in-frame clones only, not all of them. This table has around 2,000,000 clones, roughly 94% appearing once. Selected positively for CCR7 and CD45RO-negative, naive CD8 cells excluded terminally differentiated effector memory CD45RA+ cells. What was sequenced was naive CD8+ T cells sorted from blood. The receptors were sampled from a young man in good health.

The J gene is TRBJ1-4, the V gene TRBV9; possibly TRBD1 for D (5 bases). Germline lookup yields CDR1 SGDLS and CDR2 YYNGEE. This CDR3 is 14 amino acids long. V dropped 2 bases and J dropped 6 bases, with 11 bases sitting between them. The CDR3 protein is CASSVGQGDEKLFF. CDR3 nucleotide sequence: TGTGCCAGCAGCGTGGGCCAGGGAGATGAAAAACTGTTTTTT.

This chain joins TRBV7-9 and TRBJ1-1, with no clear D. The V gene lost 1 base and the J gene lost 10 bases, with 13 bases spanning the gap. The CDR3 totals 13 residues. Germline V CDR1 and CDR2: SEHNR, FQNEAQ (reference sequence). The CDR3 region is CASSLGWPDGAFF. In nucleotides, the CDR3 is TGTGCCAGCAGCTTAGGATGGCCAGATGGAGCTTTCTTT.

The V gene is TRBV11-2, the J gene TRBJ1-2, with D perhaps matching TRBD1 (6 bases). The CDR3 consists of 15 residues. The germline V gene encodes CDR1 SGHAT and CDR2 FQNNGV. V lost 5 bases and J 8 bases, leaving 21 bases between the germline ends. The DNA for the CDR3 is TGTGCCAGCAGCCCAGAGGGGGGGCGCTCGGACGGCTACACCTTC. Translation gives CASSPEGGRSDGYTF.

The rearrangement uses TRBV4-1 and TRBJ1-4; no reliable D call. The V gene lost 3 bases and the J gene lost 1 base, with 3 bases spanning the gap. The V gene's germline CDR1 is MGHRA and CDR2 YSYEKL. The CDR3 spans 13 residues. Here the CDR3 DNA reads TGCGCCAGCAGCCAGAGAACTAATGAAAAACTGTTTTTT. Translation gives CASSQRTNEKLFF.

The J gene is TRBJ2-5, the V gene TRBV2; 8 bases match TRBD2. V was clipped by 3 bases and J by 5 bases; unmatched bases: 5. The CDR3 has 14 amino acids. CDR1 SNHLY and CDR2 FYNNEI come from the germline V gene. The CDR3 DNA reads TGTGCCAGCAGTGATGCGGGAGGAAGCGAGACCCAGTACTTC. Residues: CASSDAGGSETQYF.

A single count supports this clone. The chain couples TRBV7-9 to TRBJ2-7; 7 bases are a match to TRBD2. The CDR3 sequence is 16 residues long. Germline V CDR1 and CDR2: SEHNR, FQNEAQ (reference sequence). V dropped 5 bases and J dropped 2; count of bases not matched to a gene: 12. The CDR3 DNA reads TGTGCCAGCAGCGCGGACTGGAGCGGGGAAACCTACGAGCAGTACTTC. Its protein product is CASSADWSGETYEQYF.

DNA for the CDR3: TGTGCCAGCAGCTTAGCCCCCGTACCTGGAACAACAGATACGCAGTATTTT. Its protein product is CASSLAPVPGTTDTQYF. V and J are TRBV11-2 and TRBJ2-3; D gene ambiguous. Germline CDR1 SGHAT, CDR2 FQNNGV. The CDR3 is 17 residues long. Trimming shortened V by 1 base and J by 3 bases, and 17 bases separated the two germline ends.

About this clone: An end of the junction differs from the germline gene, which may be a read error. The chain links TRBV29-1 to TRBJ1-3; D uncertain. The DNA end favors TRBJ2-2, so the J call may be wrong. This CDR3 spans 12 amino acids. The germline gives CDR1 SQVTM, CDR2 ANQGSEA. The CDR3 loop is CGVRLSTGELFF. DNA of the CDR3: TGCGGCGTTAGACTGTCCACCGGGGAGCTGTTTTTT.

The CDR3 loop reads CASSGGLAGDQETQYF. CDR3 in DNA: TGTGCCAGCAGCGGTGGGCTAGCGGGGGACCAAGAGACCCAGTACTTC. The chain carries TRBV7-9 and TRBJ2-5; 10 bases fit TRBD2. The V gene's germline CDR1 is SEHNR and CDR2 FQNEAQ (reference sequence). V shed 5 bases, J shed 0 bases, and the junction held 6 bases outside the gene matches. This CDR3 has 16 residues.

The chain carries TRBV2 and TRBJ2-1, with 7 bases lining up with TRBD1. Germline V gene sequence: CDR1 SNHLY, CDR2 FYNNEI. This CDR3 spans 15 amino acids. After removal of 1 base from V and 5 bases from J, the junction contained 5 bases not matched to a gene. CDR3 DNA sequence: TGTGCCAGCAGTGAAGGACAGGGTAGCCACAATGAGCAGTTCTTC. Translation gives CASSEGQGSHNEQFF.

The chain carries TRBV7-9 and TRBJ2-1; D may be TRBD1 or TRBD2 (5 bases each). This CDR3 is built from 15 residues. Germline V CDR1 and CDR2: SEHNR, FQNEAQ (reference sequence). V was shortened by 4 bases and J by 8 bases, with 18 bases between the two germline ends. The DNA for the CDR3 is TGTGCCAGCAGCTATCCAGGGATGTTGGGGGATGAGCAGTTCTTC. It yields the protein CASSYPGMLGDEQFF.

Regarding this clone: Other DNA sequences from this sample encode an identical CDR3 as well. The chain links TRBV6-5 to TRBJ2-2; TRBD1 agrees at 10 bases. Germline CDR1 MNHEY, CDR2 SVGAGI. The CDR3 extends over 15 amino acids. Trimming removed 5 bases from V and 5 bases from J; junction bases left unmatched: 5. The CDR3 nucleotides are TGTGCCAGCAGTCCGGGACAGGGGTTAACCGGGGAGCTGTTTTTT. Protein sequence: CASSPGQGLTGELFF.

The V and J genes are TRBV11-2 and TRBJ2-2; D call uncertain. The germline gives CDR1 SGHAT, CDR2 FQNNGV. V lost 1 base, J lost 3 bases, and 6 bases lay in between. This CDR3 has 14 residues. The CDR3 here is CASSLGLDTGELFF. The CDR3 DNA reads TGTGCCAGCAGCTTAGGATTGGACACCGGGGAGCTGTTTTTT.

V is TRBV4-1 and J is TRBJ2-1, with D perhaps matching TRBD2 (5 bases). The CDR3 is 15 residues long. Germline loops: CDR1 MGHRA, CDR2 YSYEKL. The V and J ends lost 5 bases and 0 bases respectively, with 11 bases between them. CDR3 protein: CASSSPRGSYNEQFF. The CDR3 DNA reads as TGCGCCAGCAGCTCTCCCCGGGGCTCCTACAATGAGCAGTTCTTC.

The rearrangement links TRBV5-1 to TRBJ2-1; D ambiguous. In germline, CDR1 is SGHRS, CDR2 YFSETQ. The ends were cut back, 1 base at V and 7 bases at J, with 6 bases in the middle. The CDR3 is made up of 12 amino acids. The CDR3, as DNA: TGCGCCAGCAGCTTGACCAAAAATGAGCAGTTCTTC. Its protein is CASSLTKNEQFF. Based on the CDR3 plus reference TRBV5-1 and TRBJ2-1, the full variable domain is KAGVTQTPRYLIKTRGQQVTLSCSPISGHRSVSWYQQTPGQGLQFLFEYFSETQRNKGNFPGRFSGRQFSNSRSEMNVSTLELGDSALYLCASSLTKNEQFFGPGTRLTVL.

V gene TRBV6-6 combines with J gene TRBJ2-1; D not certain. Germline-derived CDR1 and CDR2 are MNHNY and SVGAGI (reference sequence). V dropped 1 base and J dropped 2 bases, with 3 bases sitting between them. This CDR3 comprises 13 residues. CDR3 residues: CASSYFPYNEQFF. The DNA of the CDR3 is TGTGCCAGCAGTTACTTTCCCTACAATGAGCAGTTCTTC.

V is TRBV9 and J is TRBJ2-2; D is unclear. Per the germline V gene, CDR1 is SGDLS and CDR2 is YYNGEE. Trimming removed 4 bases from V and 1 base from J, with 17 bases in between. The CDR3 runs to 17 residues. The CDR3 coding sequence is TGTGCCAGCAGCCCAAGGTTGGGGTCCCTGAACACCGGGGAGCTGTTTTTT. Protein product: CASSPRLGSLNTGELFF.

V usage is TRBV28 and J usage is TRBJ2-7; 7 bases are shared with TRBD1. CDR3 length: 13 residues. From germline, CDR1 is MDHEN and CDR2 SYDVKM. V was clipped by 7 bases and J by 3 bases; unmatched bases: 6. The CDR3 DNA reads TGTGCCAGCACGACAGGGTATGACTACGAGCAGTACTTC. Its translation: CASTTGYDYEQYF.

The rearrangement uses TRBV27 and TRBJ2-1; 9 bases are a match to TRBD1. The CDR3 length is 14 residues. The germline V gene encodes CDR1 MNHEY and CDR2 SMNVEV (reference sequence). After removal of 4 bases from V and 7 bases from J, the junction contained 5 bases not matched to a gene. The chain's CDR3 is CASSSTTGGNEQFF. CDR3 nucleotide sequence: TGTGCCAGCAGTTCCACGACAGGGGGGAATGAGCAGTTCTTC.

The J gene is TRBJ1-1, the V gene TRBV30; TRBD1 aligns across 12 bases. CDR1 and CDR2 (germline): GTSNPN, SVGIG (reference sequence). V trimming: 1 base; J trimming: 8 bases; junction bases outside the gene matches: 5. This CDR3 has 14 amino acids. The CDR3 sequence is CAWSGTGTGGEAFF. CDR3 nucleotides: TGTGCCTGGAGTGGAACCGGGACAGGGGGCGAAGCTTTCTTT.

Worth noting for this clone: Other nucleotide sequences from this sample produce the same CDR3. The rearrangement uses TRBV9 and TRBJ2-7; 7 bases map to TRBD1. J was trimmed by 0 bases and V by 0 bases; bases with no gene match: 3. Germline loops: CDR1 SGDLS, CDR2 YYNGEE. The CDR3 spans 15 residues. The CDR3 DNA reads as TGTGCCAGCAGCGTAGCAGGGGGTAGCTCCTACGAGCAGTACTTC. It specifies CASSVAGGSSYEQYF.

The chain uses TRBV4-1 and TRBJ1-4; TRBD1 matches at 8 bases. The CDR3 sequence is 18 residues long. V trimming: 0 bases; J trimming: 7 bases; junction bases outside the gene matches: 13. Germline-derived CDR1 and CDR2 are MGHRA and YSYEKL. CDR3 coding DNA: TGCGCCAGCAGCCAAGAGGAAGGGCAGGGGGCGGTTTTTGAAAAACTGTTTTTT. Translating it yields CASSQEEGQGAVFEKLFF.

As for this clone: One end of the junction varies from germline; a read error may be responsible. This chain's CDR3 is CASTLLAPLVDEQFF. In nucleotides, the CDR3 is TGTGCCAGCACCTTACTAGCGCCCCTCGTTGATGAGCAGTTCTTC. The chain is built from TRBV7-8 and TRBJ2-1, with 7 bases that match TRBD2. The CDR3 runs to 15 residues. CDR1 and CDR2 (germline): SGHVS, FQNEAQ.

The rearrangement joins TRBV6-5 to TRBJ1-5; 10 nucleotides match TRBD1. This CDR3 region has 14 residues. The ends lost 6 bases at V and 5 bases at J; junction bases unmatched: 4. Germline values: CDR1 MNHEY, CDR2 SVGAGI. CDR3 residues: CASRQTGGYQPQHF. In DNA form, the CDR3 reads TGTGCCAGCAGGCAGACAGGGGGCTATCAGCCCCAGCATTTT.

This clone was observed once. This chain connects TRBV2 to TRBJ1-6, with TRBD1 matching over 8 bases. The ends lost 4 bases at V and 0 bases at J; junction bases unmatched: 14. The CDR3 length is 20 residues. Germline values: CDR1 SNHLY, CDR2 FYNNEI. CDR3 DNA: TGTGCCAGCAGTGGGGAGCGACTGACAGGGGCCAGCTCCTATAATTCACCCCTCCACTTT. Protein product: CASSGERLTGASSYNSPLHF.